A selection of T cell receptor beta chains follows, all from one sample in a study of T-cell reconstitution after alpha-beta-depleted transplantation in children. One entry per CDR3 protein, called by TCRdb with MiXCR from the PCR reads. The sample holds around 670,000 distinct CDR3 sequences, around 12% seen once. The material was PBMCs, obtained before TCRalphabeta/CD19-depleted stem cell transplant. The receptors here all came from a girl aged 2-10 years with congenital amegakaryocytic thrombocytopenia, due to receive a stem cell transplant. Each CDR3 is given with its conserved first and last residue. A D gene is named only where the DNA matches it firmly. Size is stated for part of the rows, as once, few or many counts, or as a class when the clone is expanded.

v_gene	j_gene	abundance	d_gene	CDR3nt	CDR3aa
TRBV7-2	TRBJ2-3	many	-	TGTGCCAGTAACCACCAGCGGGACAGCAAAGATACGCAGTATTTT	CASNHQRDSKDTQYF
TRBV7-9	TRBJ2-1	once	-	TGTGCCAGCAGCTTAGTTACCACGTACAATGAGCAGTTCTTC	CASSLVTTYNEQFF
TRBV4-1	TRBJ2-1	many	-	TGCGCCAGCAGCCCCCAAGTGTTACAGGTCCACGGTCATGAGCAGTTCTTC	CASSPQVLQVHGHEQFF
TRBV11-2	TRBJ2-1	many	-	TGTGCCAGCAGTCTTTTAAGGACTCCCAGCCCTTACAATGAGCAGTTCTTC	CASSLLRTPSPYNEQFF
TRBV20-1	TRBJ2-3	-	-	TGCAGTGCAACAACCTCAAGGGGAGGGGGATTCACAGATACGCAGTATTTT	CSATTSRGGGFTDTQYF
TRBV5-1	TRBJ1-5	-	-	TGCGCCAGCAGCTTGGGGCCTACAAGCAATCAGCCCCAGCATTTT	CASSLGPTSNQPQHF
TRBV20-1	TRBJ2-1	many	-	TGCAGTGCTAGACCCGGGAGCTCCTACAATGAGCAGTTCTTC	CSARPGSSYNEQFF
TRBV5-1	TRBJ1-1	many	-	TGCGCCAGCAGCCCGGGGAGGGCTGAAGCTTTCTTT	CASSPGRAEAFF
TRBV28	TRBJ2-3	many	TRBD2	TGTGCCAGCAGTTCCTCGCTAGCGGTATTCACAGATACGCAGTATTTT	CASSSSLAVFTDTQYF
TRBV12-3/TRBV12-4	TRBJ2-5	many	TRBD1	TGTGCCAGCAGTTCCGGACAGGGCAAAGAGACCCAGTACTTC	CASSSGQGKETQYF
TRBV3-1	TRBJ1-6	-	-	TGTGCCAGCAGCCAAGATCTCACGGTAGTTTATTCACCCCTCCACTTT	CASSQDLTVVYSPLHF
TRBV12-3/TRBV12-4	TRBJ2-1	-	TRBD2	TGTGCCAGCAGTCCCACTAGCGGGGCGGGGAGTGAGCAGTTCTTC	CASSPTSGAGSEQFF
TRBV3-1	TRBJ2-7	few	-	TGTGCCAGCAGCCAACAATCGGGACTGGACTACGAGCAGTACTTC	CASSQQSGLDYEQYF
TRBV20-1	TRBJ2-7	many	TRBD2	TGCAGTGCTAGAGGTGGGGGGGGTTCCTACGAGCAGTACTTC	CSARGGGGSYEQYF
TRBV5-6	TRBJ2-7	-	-	TGTGCCAGCAGTCAAGAATTCTACGAGCAGTACTTC	CASSQEFYEQYF
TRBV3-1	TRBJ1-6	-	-	TGTGCCAGCAGACAACCGGGACGGATTAATTCACCCCTCCACTTT	CASRQPGRINSPLHF